The T cell receptor (beta chain) under discussion was sequenced for a study of T cells after yellow fever vaccination. This CDR3 is 17 amino acids long. Germline CDR1 SGHDT, CDR2 YYEEEE. Trimming pared 9 bases from V and 5 bases from J, leaving 27 bases between. On this clonotype: What it binds is not known.

TCRdb fed the 5' RACE reads into MiXCR, producing one record per CDR3 protein. This sample has fewer than 450,000 distinct CDR3 sequences, with around a tenth found just once. The study, taken as a whole, reports: Compared with primary, the secondary response was weaker and peaked at day 5, not 15. Among all clonotypes, a small share was observed in both CD4 and CD8 compartments. Post-booster reappearance was seen for most primary-vaccination clones (nearly 97% CD4, around 88% CD8).

V is TRBV5-6 and J is TRBJ2-1, with D tentatively TRBD1 or TRBD2 (6 bases each). The receptor was derived from a man aged 18-30 years who received the YFV17D yellow fever vaccine. This material consisted of PBMCs, taken on the day of the first yellow fever vaccination. The CDR3 DNA reads as TGTGCCATGGGCCACCGGCCCCTTAGGGGGGAGAACAATGAGCAGTTCTTC. Encoded protein: CAMGHRPLRGENNEQFF.